A single T cell receptor (beta chain) is shown here with its context. Original handling: Amplified reference gene primers provided the basis for estimating nucleated cell counts. Data came from immunoSEQ multiplex PCR; TCRdb stores just in-frame clones and leaves some out. The DNA gave D and trimming, while V, J and clone size come from that table. The table includes about 36,000 clones, about 83% detected once. The CDR3 has 16 residues. Germline V gene sequence: CDR1 KGHDR, CDR2 SFDVKD. Trimming removed 9 bases from V and 1 base from J; junction bases left unmatched: 3. This entry belongs to a study of blood T cell repertoires in COVID-19. Study-wide background: Sites across the United States, Italy and Spain contributed samples from acute and convalescent COVID-19. In each case, the material was cDNA or gDNA derived from T cells, B-cell-depleted T cells, or PBMCs.

This rearrangement joins TRBV24-1 to TRBJ2-2; 14 bases line up with TRBD2. The sequence came from a man in his fifties or sixties with active COVID-19. Material for sequencing was peripheral blood. In nucleotides, the CDR3 is TGTGCCACCGGGACTAGCGGGAGTTGGAACACCGGGGAGCTGTTTTTT. This gives the protein CATGTSGSWNTGELFF.